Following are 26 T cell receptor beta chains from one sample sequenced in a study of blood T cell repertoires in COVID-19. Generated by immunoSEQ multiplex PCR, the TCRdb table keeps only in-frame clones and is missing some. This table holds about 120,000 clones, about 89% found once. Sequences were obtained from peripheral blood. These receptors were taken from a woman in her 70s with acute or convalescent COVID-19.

CDR3 nucleotides: TGTGCCAGCAGTTTCGGTACAGATACGCAGTATTTT. Amino acid sequence: CASSFGTDTQYF. The chain is built from TRBV12-3 or TRBV12-4 and TRBJ2-3; D not resolved. The CDR3 has 12 residues. V gave up 3 bases and J gave up 3 bases, with 4 bases separating them.

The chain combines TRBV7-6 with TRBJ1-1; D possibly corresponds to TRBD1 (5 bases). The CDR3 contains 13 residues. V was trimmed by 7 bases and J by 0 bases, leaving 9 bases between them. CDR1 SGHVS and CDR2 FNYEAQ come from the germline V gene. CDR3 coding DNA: TGTGCCAGCACACAGGCGCTGAACACTGAAGCTTTCTTT. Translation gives CASTQALNTEAFF.

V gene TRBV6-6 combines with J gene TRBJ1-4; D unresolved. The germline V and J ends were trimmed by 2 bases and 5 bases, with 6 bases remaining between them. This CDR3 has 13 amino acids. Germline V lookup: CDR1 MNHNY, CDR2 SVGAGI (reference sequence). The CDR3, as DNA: TGTGCCAGCAGTTACCGGTGGAATGAAAAACTGTTTTTT. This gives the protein CASSYRWNEKLFF.

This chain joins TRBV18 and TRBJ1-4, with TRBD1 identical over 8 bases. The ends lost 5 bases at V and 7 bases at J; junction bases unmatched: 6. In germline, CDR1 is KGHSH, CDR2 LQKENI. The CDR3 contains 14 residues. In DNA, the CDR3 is TGTGCCAGCTCAGCAGGGGGCCTCGGTGAAAAACTGTTTTTT. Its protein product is CASSAGGLGEKLFF.

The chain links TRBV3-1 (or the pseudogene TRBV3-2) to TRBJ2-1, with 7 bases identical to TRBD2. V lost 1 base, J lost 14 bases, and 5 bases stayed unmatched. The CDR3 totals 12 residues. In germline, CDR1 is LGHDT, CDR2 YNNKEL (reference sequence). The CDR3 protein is CASSQGGGVEFF. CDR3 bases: TGTGCCAGCAGCCAAGGTGGGGGGGTGGAGTTCTTC.

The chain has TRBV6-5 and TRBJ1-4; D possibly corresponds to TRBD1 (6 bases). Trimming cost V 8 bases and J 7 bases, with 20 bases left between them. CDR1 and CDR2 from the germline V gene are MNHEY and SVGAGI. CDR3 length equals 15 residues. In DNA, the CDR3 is TGTGCCAGCGGATTACAGGGAGACGGCACTGAAAAACTGTTTTTT. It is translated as CASGLQGDGTEKLFF.

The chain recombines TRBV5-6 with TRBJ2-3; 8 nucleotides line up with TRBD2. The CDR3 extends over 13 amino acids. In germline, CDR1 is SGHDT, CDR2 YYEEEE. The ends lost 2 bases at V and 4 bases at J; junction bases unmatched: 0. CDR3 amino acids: CASSFGGADTQYF. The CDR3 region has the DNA TGTGCCAGCAGCTTCGGGGGGGCAGATACGCAGTATTTT.

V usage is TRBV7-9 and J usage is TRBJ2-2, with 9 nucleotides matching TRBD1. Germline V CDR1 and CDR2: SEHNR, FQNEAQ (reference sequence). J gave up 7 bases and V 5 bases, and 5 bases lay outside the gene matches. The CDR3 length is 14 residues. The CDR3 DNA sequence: TGTGCCAGCAGCCAACAGGGGGCTAGCGGGGAGCTGTTTTTT. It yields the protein CASSQQGASGELFF.

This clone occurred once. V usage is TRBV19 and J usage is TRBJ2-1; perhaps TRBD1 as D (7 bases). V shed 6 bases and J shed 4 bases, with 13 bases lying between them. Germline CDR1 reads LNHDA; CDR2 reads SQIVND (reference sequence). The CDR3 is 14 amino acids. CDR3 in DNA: TGTGCCAGTAGGGAGCAGGGGGGATACAATGAGCAGTTCTTC. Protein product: CASREQGGYNEQFF.

CDR3 coding DNA: TGTGCCATCAGCTCTACAGGGGAGGGCAATCAGCCCCAGCATTTT. The encoded protein is CAISSTGEGNQPQHF. The rearrangement joins TRBV10-3 to TRBJ1-5, with 7 bases lining up with TRBD1. Germline values: CDR1 ENHRY, CDR2 SYGVKD. The CDR3 runs to 15 residues. V shed 6 bases, J shed 2 bases, and the junction held 7 bases outside the gene matches.

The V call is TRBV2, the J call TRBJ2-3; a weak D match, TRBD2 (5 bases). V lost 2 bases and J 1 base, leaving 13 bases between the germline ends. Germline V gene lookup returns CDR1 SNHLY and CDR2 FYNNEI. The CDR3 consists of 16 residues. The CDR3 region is CASSESAGWRTDTQYF. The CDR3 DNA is TGTGCCAGCAGTGAATCGGCGGGTTGGCGCACAGATACGCAGTATTTT. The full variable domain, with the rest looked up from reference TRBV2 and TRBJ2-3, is EPEVTQTPSHQVTQMGQEVILRCVPISNHLYFYWYRQILGQKVEFLVSFYNNEISEKSEIFDDQFSVERPDGSNFTLKIRSTKLEDSAMYFCASSESAGWRTDTQYFGPGTRLTVL.

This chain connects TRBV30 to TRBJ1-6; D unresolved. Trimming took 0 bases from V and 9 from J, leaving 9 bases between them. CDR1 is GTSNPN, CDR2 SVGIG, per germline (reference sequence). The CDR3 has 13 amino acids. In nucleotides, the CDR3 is TGTGCCTGGAGTGTGTCCGATAGTTCACCCCTCCACTTT. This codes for CAWSVSDSSPLHF.

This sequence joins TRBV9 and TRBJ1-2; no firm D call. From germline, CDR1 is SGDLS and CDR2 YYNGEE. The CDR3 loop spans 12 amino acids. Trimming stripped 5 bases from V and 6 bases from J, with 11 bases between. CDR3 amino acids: CASRAPADGYTF. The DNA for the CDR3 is TGTGCCAGCAGGGCCCCCGCAGATGGCTACACCTTC. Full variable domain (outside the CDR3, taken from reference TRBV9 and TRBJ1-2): DSGVTQTPKHLITATGQRVTLRCSPRSGDLSVYWYQQSLDQGLQFLIQYYNGEERAKGNILERFSAQQFPDLHSELNLSSLELGDSALYFCASRAPADGYTFGSGTRLTVV.

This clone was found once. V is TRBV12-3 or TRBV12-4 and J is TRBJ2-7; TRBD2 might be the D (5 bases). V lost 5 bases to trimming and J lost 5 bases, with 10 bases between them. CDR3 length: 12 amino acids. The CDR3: CASSPDWDEQYF. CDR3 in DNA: TGTGCCAGCAGTCCGGACTGGGACGAGCAGTACTTC.

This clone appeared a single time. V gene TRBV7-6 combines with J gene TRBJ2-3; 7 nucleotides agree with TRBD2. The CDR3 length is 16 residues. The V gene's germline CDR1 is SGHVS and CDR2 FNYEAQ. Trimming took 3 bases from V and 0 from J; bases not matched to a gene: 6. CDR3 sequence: CASSLESGASTDTQYF. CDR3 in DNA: TGTGCCAGCAGCTTGGAGAGCGGGGCTAGCACAGATACGCAGTATTTT.

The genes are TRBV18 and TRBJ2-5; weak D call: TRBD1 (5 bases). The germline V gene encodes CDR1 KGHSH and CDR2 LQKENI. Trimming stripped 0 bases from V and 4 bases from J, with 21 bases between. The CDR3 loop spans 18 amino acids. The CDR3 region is CASSPPGRVGVSRETQYF. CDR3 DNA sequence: TGTGCCAGCTCACCACCGGGCCGGGTAGGGGTCAGCCGAGAGACCCAGTACTTC. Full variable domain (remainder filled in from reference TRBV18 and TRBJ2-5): NAGVMQNPRHLVRRRGQEARLRCSPMKGHSHVYWYRQLPEEGLKFMVYLQKENIIDESGMPKERFSAEFPKEGPSILRIQQVVRGDSAAYFCASSPPGRVGVSRETQYFGPGTRLLVL.

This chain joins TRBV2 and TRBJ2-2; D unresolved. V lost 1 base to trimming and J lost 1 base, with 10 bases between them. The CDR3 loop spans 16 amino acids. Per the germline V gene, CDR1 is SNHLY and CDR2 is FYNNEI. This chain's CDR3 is CASSEGNILNTGELFF. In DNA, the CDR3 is TGTGCCAGCAGTGAAGGAAACATTCTGAACACCGGGGAGCTGTTTTTT. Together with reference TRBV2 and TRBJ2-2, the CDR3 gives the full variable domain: EPEVTQTPSHQVTQMGQEVILRCVPISNHLYFYWYRQILGQKVEFLVSFYNNEISEKSEIFDDQFSVERPDGSNFTLKIRSTKLEDSAMYFCASSEGNILNTGELFFGEGSRLTVL.

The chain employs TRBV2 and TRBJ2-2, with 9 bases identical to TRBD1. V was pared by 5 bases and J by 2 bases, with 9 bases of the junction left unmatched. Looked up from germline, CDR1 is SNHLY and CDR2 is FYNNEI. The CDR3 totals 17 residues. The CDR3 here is CASSKRPGQGNTGELFF. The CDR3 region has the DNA TGTGCCAGCAGTAAACGACCGGGACAGGGTAACACCGGGGAGCTGTTTTTT.

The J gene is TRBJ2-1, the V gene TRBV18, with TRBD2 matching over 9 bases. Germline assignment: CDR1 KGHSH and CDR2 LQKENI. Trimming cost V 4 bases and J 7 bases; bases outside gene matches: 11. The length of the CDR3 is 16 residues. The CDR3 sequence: CASSLSSGVLLNEQFF. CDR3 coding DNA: TGTGCCAGCTCACTCTCTAGCGGGGTACTTTTGAATGAGCAGTTCTTC. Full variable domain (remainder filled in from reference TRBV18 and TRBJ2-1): NAGVMQNPRHLVRRRGQEARLRCSPMKGHSHVYWYRQLPEEGLKFMVYLQKENIIDESGMPKERFSAEFPKEGPSILRIQQVVRGDSAAYFCASSLSSGVLLNEQFFGPGTRLTVL.

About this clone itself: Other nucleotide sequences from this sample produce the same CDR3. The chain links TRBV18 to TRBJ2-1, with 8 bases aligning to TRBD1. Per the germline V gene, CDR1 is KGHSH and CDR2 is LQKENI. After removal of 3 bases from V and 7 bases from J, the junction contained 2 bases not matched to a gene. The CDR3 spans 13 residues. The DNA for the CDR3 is TGTGCCAGCTCACCGCAGGGGGCTAATGAGCAGTTCTTC. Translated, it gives CASSPQGANEQFF.

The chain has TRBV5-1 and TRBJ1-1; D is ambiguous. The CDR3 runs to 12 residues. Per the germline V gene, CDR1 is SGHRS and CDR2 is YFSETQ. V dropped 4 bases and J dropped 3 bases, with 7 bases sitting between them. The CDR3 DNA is TGCGCCAGCAGCCTGAGGGACACTGAAGCTTTCTTT. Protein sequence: CASSLRDTEAFF.

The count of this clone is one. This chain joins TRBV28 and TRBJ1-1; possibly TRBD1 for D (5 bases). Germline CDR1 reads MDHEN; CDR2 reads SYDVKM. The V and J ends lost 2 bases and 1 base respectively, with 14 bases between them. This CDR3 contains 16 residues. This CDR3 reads CASSLGASRPNTEAFF. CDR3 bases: TGTGCCAGCAGTTTAGGGGCTTCTAGACCGAACACTGAAGCTTTCTTT.

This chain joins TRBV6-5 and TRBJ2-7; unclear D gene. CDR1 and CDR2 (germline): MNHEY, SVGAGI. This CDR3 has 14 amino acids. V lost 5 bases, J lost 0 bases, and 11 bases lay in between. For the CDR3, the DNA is TGTGCCAGCAGTACCACGACACCCTCCTACGAGCAGTACTTC. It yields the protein CASSTTTPSYEQYF.

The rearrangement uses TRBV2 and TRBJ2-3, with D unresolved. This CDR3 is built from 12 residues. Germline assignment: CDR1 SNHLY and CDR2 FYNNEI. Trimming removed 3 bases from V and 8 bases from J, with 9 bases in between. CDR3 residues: CASSEVASTQYF. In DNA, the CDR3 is TGTGCCAGCAGTGAGGTAGCTAGTACGCAGTATTTT.

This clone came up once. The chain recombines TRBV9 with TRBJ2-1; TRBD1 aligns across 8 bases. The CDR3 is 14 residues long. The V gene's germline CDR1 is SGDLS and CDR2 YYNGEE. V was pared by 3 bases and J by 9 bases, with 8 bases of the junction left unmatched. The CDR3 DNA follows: TGTGCCAGCAGCGCGACGACAGGGGTGGGTGAGCAGTTCTTC. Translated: CASSATTGVGEQFF. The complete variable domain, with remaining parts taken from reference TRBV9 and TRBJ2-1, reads DSGVTQTPKHLITATGQRVTLRCSPRSGDLSVYWYQQSLDQGLQFLIQYYNGEERAKGNILERFSAQQFPDLHSELNLSSLELGDSALYFCASSATTGVGEQFFGPGTRLTVL.

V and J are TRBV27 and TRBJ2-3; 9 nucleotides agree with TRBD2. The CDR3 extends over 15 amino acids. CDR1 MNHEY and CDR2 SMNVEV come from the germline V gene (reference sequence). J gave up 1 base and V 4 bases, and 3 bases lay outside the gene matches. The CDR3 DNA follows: TGTGCCAGCAGTTCCAGGACTAGCGGCACAGATACGCAGTATTTT. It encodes CASSSRTSGTDTQYF.